Each of the 15 T cell receptor beta chains below was sequenced from the same sample in a study of post-analysis software for immune sequencing data. Notes on the study in general: In patients, TRBV5-6, TRBV5-1 and TRBV20-1 belonged to roughly five TRBV segments found more frequently than in controls.

These receptors have no known antigen. cDNA libraries for TCR beta contained unique molecular identifiers. TCRdb itself ran the PCR reads through MiXCR, one entry per CDR3 protein. Of some 800,000 distinct CDR3 sequences listed, 35% to 55% are singletons. What was sequenced was blood. Every receptor here comes from a girl aged 10 to 17 with multiple sclerosis.

The CDR3 sequence is CASSLGTSGYYEQYF. CDR3 in DNA: TGTGCCAGCAGCCTAGGGACTAGCGGATACTACGAGCAGTACTTC. The rearrangement links TRBV7-2 to TRBJ2-5; 11 nucleotides agree with TRBD2. The end of the DNA is better explained by TRBJ2-7, so the J call may be wrong. Germline V lookup: CDR1 SGHTA, CDR2 FQGNSA. The CDR3 runs 15 residues.

The V call is TRBV29-1, the J call TRBJ2-1; TRBD1 matches at 9 bases. With V trimmed by 0 bases and J by 7 bases, 7 bases remained unmatched. The germline V gene has CDR1 SQVTM and CDR2 ANQGSEA. The CDR3 totals 15 residues. The CDR3 reads CSVEDEGTGSNEQFF. In DNA, the CDR3 is TGCAGCGTTGAAGATGAGGGGACAGGGTCTAATGAGCAGTTCTTC.

The table lists this clonotype with a few counts. V and J are TRBV7-9 and TRBJ1-1; the D gene is possibly TRBD1 (5 bases). CDR3 length: 14 amino acids. Germline lookup yields CDR1 SEHNR and CDR2 FQNEAQ (reference sequence). Trimming removed 2 bases at V and 5 bases at J, with 12 bases between. In nucleotides, the CDR3 is TGTGCCAGCAGCTTAAGGGGAGGAAGGACTGAAGCTTTCTTT. This sequence encodes CASSLRGGRTEAFF.

The V gene is TRBV5-1, the J gene TRBJ2-2; D gene ambiguous. From germline, CDR1 is SGHRS and CDR2 YFSETQ. V dropped 4 bases and J dropped 0 bases, with 10 bases sitting between them. The CDR3 spans 15 residues. CDR3 amino acids: CASSPDGTNTGELFF. DNA for the CDR3: TGCGCCAGCAGCCCGGACGGTACGAACACCGGGGAGCTGTTTTTT.

This clonotype was seen at least ten times. V usage is TRBV11-1 and J usage is TRBJ2-7, with TRBD1 matching 7 bases. CDR3 length: 12 amino acids. The germline V gene has CDR1 SGHAT and CDR2 FQDESV (reference sequence). V trimming: 3 bases; J trimming: 7 bases; junction bases outside the gene matches: 3. The CDR3 nucleotides are TGTGCCAGCAGCTTGGACAGGTCTGAGCAGTACTTC. Protein: CASSLDRSEQYF.

The rearrangement joins TRBV27 to TRBJ1-1; TRBD1 agrees at 7 bases. V trimming: 2 bases; J trimming: 0 bases; junction bases outside the gene matches: 6. CDR1 and CDR2 (germline): MNHEY, SMNVEV (reference sequence). The CDR3 spans 16 residues. CDR3: CASSLEQGLLNTEAFF. The CDR3 DNA sequence: TGTGCCAGCAGTTTAGAACAGGGGTTATTGAACACTGAAGCTTTCTTT.

This clonotype has only a few counts. The chain joins TRBV5-1 to TRBJ2-3, with D perhaps matching TRBD1 (6 bases). Germline CDR1 and CDR2: SGHRS and YFSETQ. The CDR3 consists of 15 residues. Trimming shortened V by 6 bases and J by 2 bases, and 16 bases separated the two germline ends. The CDR3 DNA is TGCGCCAGCACCGGTCAGGGGACACCCACAGATACGCAGTATTTT. Protein sequence: CASTGQGTPTDTQYF.

This clonotype turned up a few times. As DNA, the CDR3 is TGTGCCAGCAGCTTCGGGGGTTCCGGCTCCTATGGCTACACCTTC. Translating gives CASSFGGSGSYGYTF. The chain is built from TRBV7-9 and TRBJ1-2, with a weak D call TRBD1 (5 bases). CDR3 size: 15 residues. Germline V gene lookup returns CDR1 SEHNR and CDR2 FQNEAQ (reference sequence). Trimming pared 3 bases from V and 4 bases from J, leaving 15 bases between.

J is TRBJ2-1 and V is TRBV7-2; TRBD1 aligns across 7 bases. Germline CDR1 SGHTA, CDR2 FQGNSA. This CDR3 is built from 16 residues. Trimming cost V 1 base and J 4 bases; bases outside gene matches: 7. The CDR3 region is CASSLGTGVTYNEQFF. DNA for the CDR3: TGTGCCAGCAGCTTAGGCACAGGGGTCACATACAATGAGCAGTTCTTC. Variable domain in full (rest from reference TRBV7-2 and TRBJ2-1): GAGVSQSPSNKVTEKGKDVELRCDPISGHTALYWYRQSLGQGLEFLIYFQGNSAPDKSGLPSDRFSAERTGGSVSTLTIQRTQQEDSAVYLCASSLGTGVTYNEQFFGPGTRLTVL.

This clonotype occurred a few times. V gene TRBV9 combines with J gene TRBJ2-7, with D possibly called TRBD1 or TRBD2 (6 bases each). The CDR3 totals 13 residues. The ends were cut back, 0 bases at V and 6 bases at J, with 10 bases in the middle. The germline V gene encodes CDR1 SGDLS and CDR2 YYNGEE. The CDR3 DNA is TGTGCCAGCAGCGTAGGTGGAGGGGGCGAGCAGTACTTC. Translating gives CASSVGGGGEQYF.

This clonotype was seen a few times. V usage is TRBV28 and J usage is TRBJ2-4; the D gene is possibly TRBD1 (6 bases). Trimming took off 1 base at V and 0 bases at J, with 16 bases between the two ends. Germline CDR1 is MDHEN and CDR2 is SYDVKM. This CDR3 comprises 18 residues. The CDR3 bases are TGTGCCAGCAGTTTATCCCCGGACAGCCTTCTAGCCAAAAACATTCAGTACTTC. It translates to CASSLSPDSLLAKNIQYF.

This clonotype appeared a few times. The genes are TRBV7-8 and TRBJ2-1; 8 nucleotides align to TRBD2. Per germline, CDR1 SGHVS and CDR2 FQNEAQ. V shed 7 bases and J 3 bases; nucleotides not matched to a gene: 8. The CDR3 has 15 amino acids. CDR3 residues: CASNSEGLVYNEQFF. CDR3 nucleotide sequence: TGTGCCAGCAACTCAGAGGGACTAGTCTACAATGAGCAGTTCTTC.

As to this clonotype: The junction shows a germline mismatch at one end, possibly a read error. This chain connects TRBV6-7 to TRBJ2-1, with 11 bases lining up with TRBD2. TRBV6-7 is placed among ORFs of uncertain function. The CDR3 extends over 16 amino acids. The CDR3 bases are TGTGCCAGCAGTTCTACGACTAGCGGGACCACGAATGAACAGTTCTTC. Protein product: CASSSTTSGTTNEQFF.

V gene TRBV21-1 combines with J gene TRBJ1-2. TRBV21-1 is a pseudogene locus. The CDR3 covers 13 residues. CDR3 in DNA: TGTGCCAGCAGCAAGGGGCAGTGTTGCGGCTACACCTTC. This encodes CASSKGQCCGYTF.

The chain recombines TRBV29-1 with TRBJ2-5; weak D call: TRBD2 (6 bases). Germline CDR1 is SQVTM and CDR2 is ANQGSEA. The V gene lost 4 bases and the J gene lost 4 bases, with 13 bases spanning the gap. The CDR3 consists of 13 residues. Written as DNA, the CDR3 is TGCAGCGTTGGACGGGGGAGTCGAGAGACCCAGTACTTC. It is translated as CSVGRGSRETQYF.